This T cell receptor (beta chain) was sequenced for a study of T-cell memory formation after mild COVID-19. At the level of the study: In these data, TCR clusters were largely donor specific. Findings and caveats of the study: Pre-infection memory contained some responding clones, which suggested that cross-reactive memory had joined. The authors did not confirm SARS-CoV-2 specificity of second-wave clones peaking day 37.

TCR alpha and TCR beta cDNA libraries carrying sample barcodes and UMIs were produced by 5'RACE using constant-segment primers. TCRdb re-called the 5' RACE reads through MiXCR, storing one row per CDR3 protein. Seen here are nearly 350,000 distinct CDR3 sequences, 10% to 15% observed once, and the top ten hold over 20%. In this sample, this clonotype turned up a few times. Its antigen is unknown. The CDR3 runs 16 residues. Germline CDR1 reads LGHNA; CDR2 reads YSLEER. The V gene lost 1 base and the J gene lost 5 bases, with 15 bases spanning the gap. The sequenced material came from PBMCs or a T cell subset sorted from them (not recorded which). The V and J genes are TRBV4-3 and TRBJ2-1, with D unclear. This clonotype originated in a man aged 18 to 35 who had mild COVID-19 (a few samples of this study predate the infection). Cell type and time point are not known. CDR3 DNA: TGCGCCAGCAGCCAAGGGGTACAGAGCCTCAACAATGAGCAGTTCTTC. It translates to CASSQGVQSLNNEQFF.